Below, 26 T cell receptor beta chains from the same sample are listed, as sequenced in a study of T cells after yellow fever vaccination. TCRdb reprocessed the 5' RACE reads with MiXCR, giving one entry per CDR3 protein. The table has approximately 34,000 distinct CDR3 sequences, less than 8.5% seen once; the top ten hold about 20%. The sample was PBMCs, either bulk or a sorted T-cell subset (CD4+, CD8+, memory, or dextramer-sorted; not recorded which), taken on the day of the first yellow fever vaccination. The receptors come from a man between 18 and 35 years old who received the YFV17D yellow fever vaccine.

This clonotype was picked up many times. The chain couples TRBV29-1 to TRBJ2-3; TRBD2 might be the D (6 bases). This CDR3 contains 14 residues. V lost 7 bases and J lost 0, with 14 bases in between. Germline assignment: CDR1 SQVTM and CDR2 ANQGSEA. The CDR3 DNA is TGCAGCGCCTCGGGGCGGGGTAGCACAGATACGCAGTATTTT. It yields the protein CSASGRGSTDTQYF.

This clonotype was observed at least ten times. The chain combines TRBV5-1 with TRBJ2-2; the D is unclear. CDR3 size: 14 residues. From germline, CDR1 is SGHRS and CDR2 YFSETQ. Trimming removed 1 base from V and 5 bases from J, with 9 bases in between. In DNA form, the CDR3 reads TGCGCCAGCAGCTTGAGATCTTCTACCGGGGAGCTGTTTTTT. Translation gives CASSLRSSTGELFF.

There are many counts of this clonotype. This chain connects TRBV4-1 to TRBJ1-6; D is uncertain. Germline CDR1 reads MGHRA; CDR2 reads YSYEKL. The CDR3 covers 17 residues. Deletions cut 4 bases from V and 6 bases from J, with 19 bases between. The CDR3 sequence: CASSLKSAGASNSPLHF. The CDR3 nucleotides read TGCGCCAGCAGCCTAAAATCGGCGGGTGCCTCTAATTCACCCCTCCACTTT.

This clonotype was seen many times. The V and J genes are TRBV4-1 and TRBJ1-4, with a weak D call TRBD1 (6 bases). With 4 bases removed from V and 8 bases from J, the gap between germline ends came to 11 bases. The CDR3 is 13 residues long. CDR1 is MGHRA and CDR2 is YSYEKL in the germline V gene. Written as DNA, the CDR3 is TGCGCCAGCAGCCGGACAGAGGGGGAAAAACTGTTTTTT. This translates into CASSRTEGEKLFF.

This clonotype was detected ten times or more. This chain uses TRBV6-4 with TRBJ2-3, with a tentative D call TRBD2 (5 bases). Per germline, CDR1 MRHNA and CDR2 SNTAGT. Deletions cut 2 bases from V and 3 bases from J, with 6 bases between. The CDR3 is made up of 13 amino acids. The CDR3 sequence: CASSDRETDTQYF. CDR3 coding DNA: TGTGCCAGCAGTGACAGGGAGACAGATACGCAGTATTTT.

At least ten counts were recorded for this clonotype. The V call is TRBV10-2, the J call TRBJ2-2; the D gene is possibly TRBD1 (5 bases). The V gene's germline CDR1 is WSHSY and CDR2 SAAADI. V lost 6 bases to trimming and J lost 3 bases, with 8 bases between them. The CDR3 is 13 residues long. The CDR3 DNA reads as TGCGCCAGCAGAAAGACAGACACCGGGGAGCTGTTTTTT. Translated: CASRKTDTGELFF.

The chain couples TRBV2 to TRBJ1-2; D remains ambiguous. The V gene's germline CDR1 is SNHLY and CDR2 FYNNEI. Trimming cost V 8 bases and J 4 bases, with 17 bases left between them. The CDR3 spans 14 residues. The CDR3 reads CASRALANSYGYTF. The CDR3 bases are TGTGCCAGCCGAGCGTTGGCGAATTCCTATGGCTACACCTTC.

At least ten counts were recorded for this clonotype. The V call is TRBV5-6, the J call TRBJ2-5; TRBD2 is a possible D gene (6 bases). The CDR3 loop spans 16 amino acids. Trimming left V 7 bases short and J 4 bases short, with 23 bases between. Germline loops: CDR1 SGHDT, CDR2 YYEEEE. CDR3 sequence (DNA): TGTGCCAGCGACCTCTGGAGACTAGACGGACGAGAGACCCAGTACTTC. Translated, it gives CASDLWRLDGRETQYF.

This clonotype was seen many times. This chain links TRBV12-3 or TRBV12-4 with TRBJ1-1; possibly TRBD1 for D (6 bases). V was cut by 7 bases and J by 2 bases, with 14 bases left in between. The CDR3 contains 14 residues. The CDR3 DNA reads as TGTGCCAGCAACCTACAGGGTTTAAACACTGAAGCTTTCTTT. It yields the protein CASNLQGLNTEAFF.

This clonotype was observed many times. V gene TRBV6-1 combines with J gene TRBJ2-2, with 7 bases aligning to TRBD2. There are 17 residues in the CDR3. Looked up from germline, CDR1 is MNHNS and CDR2 is SASEGT. J gave up 3 bases and V 9 bases, and 16 bases lay outside the gene matches. CDR3 sequence: CASRLALDWAHTGELFF. In DNA form, the CDR3 reads TGTGCCAGTCGACTAGCCTTAGATTGGGCCCACACCGGGGAGCTGTTTTTT.

As to this clonotype: This sequence may be a read error, since a much larger clone differs from it by one base. As DNA, the CDR3 is TGCAGCCTTCGCAGGGGGCAAGTCACCTACAATGAGCAGTTCTTC. Amino acid sequence: CSLRRGQVTYNEQFF. The rearrangement uses TRBV29-1 and TRBJ2-1, with 8 bases fitting TRBD1. This CDR3 spans 15 amino acids. The germline V gene encodes CDR1 SQVTM and CDR2 ANQGSEA. The trim removed 8 bases at V and 2 bases at J, leaving 11 bases unmatched.

This clonotype has a handful of counts. The V call is TRBV7-3, the J call TRBJ1-1; a weak D match, TRBD1 (6 bases). Germline loops: CDR1 SGHTA, CDR2 FQGTGA. V dropped 2 bases and J dropped 7 bases, with 20 bases sitting between them. This CDR3 has 16 amino acids. CDR3 DNA: TGTGCCAGCAGCTTAGTCGGGGGCGCCGAATTCAGTGAAGCTTTCTTT. It encodes CASSLVGGAEFSEAFF.

This clonotype was counted a few times. The rearrangement uses TRBV5-6 and TRBJ2-2; 8 bases are a match to TRBD1. Looked up from germline, CDR1 is SGHDT and CDR2 is YYEEEE. This CDR3 region has 16 residues. Trimming removed 2 bases from V and 5 bases from J; junction bases left unmatched: 8. The CDR3 sequence is CASSFLGQGWTGELFF. The DNA of the CDR3 is TGTGCCAGCAGCTTCCTAGGACAGGGATGGACCGGGGAGCTGTTTTTT.

This clonotype was counted ten times or more. The chain employs TRBV7-2 and TRBJ1-6; D is perhaps TRBD1 (5 bases). Trimming removed 3 bases from V and 6 bases from J, with 12 bases in between. This CDR3 has 15 residues. The germline CDR1 and CDR2 sequences are SGHTA and FQGNSA. The CDR3 protein is CASSFEAGINSPLHF. The CDR3 DNA sequence: TGTGCCAGCAGCTTCGAGGCAGGGATTAATTCACCCCTCCACTTT. The variable domain in full, completed from reference TRBV7-2 and TRBJ1-6, reads GAGVSQSPSNKVTEKGKDVELRCDPISGHTALYWYRQSLGQGLEFLIYFQGNSAPDKSGLPSDRFSAERTGGSVSTLTIQRTQQEDSAVYLCASSFEAGINSPLHFGNGTRLTVT.

This clonotype was counted ten times or more. This chain connects TRBV29-1 to TRBJ2-6; D is undetermined. V lost 4 bases and J lost 4, with 14 bases in between. The CDR3 is made up of 15 amino acids. The V gene's germline CDR1 is SQVTM and CDR2 ANQGSEA. CDR3 DNA: TGCAGCGTTGCTGACGCCGGGTCGGGGGCCAACGTCCTGACTTTC. It yields the protein CSVADAGSGANVLTF.

This clonotype showed up just a few times. V usage is TRBV4-3 and J usage is TRBJ1-5; unclear D gene. This CDR3 spans 15 amino acids. The V end lost 0 bases, the J end lost 0 bases, and 6 bases lay between the germline ends. The germline gives CDR1 LGHNA, CDR2 YSLEER. The CDR3 DNA reads as TGCGCCAGCAGCCAAGATCGTTATAGCAATCAGCCCCAGCATTTT. This encodes CASSQDRYSNQPQHF.

In its sample, this clonotype was seen many times. V usage is TRBV7-2 and J usage is TRBJ2-2; D might be TRBD2 (7 bases). CDR1 and CDR2 from the germline V gene are SGHTA and FQGNSA. The V end was cut by 5 bases, the J end by 2 bases, with 15 bases between. The CDR3 runs 16 residues. Written as DNA, the CDR3 is TGTGCCAGCAGCCAACGGCGGGGGCTCAACACCGGGGAGCTGTTTTTT. This sequence encodes CASSQRRGLNTGELFF.

This clonotype was picked up many times. This chain joins TRBV4-3 and TRBJ1-4; unclear D gene. Germline V gene sequence: CDR1 LGHNA, CDR2 YSLEER. Trimming shortened V by 6 bases and J by 2 bases, and 19 bases separated the two germline ends. This CDR3 spans 17 amino acids. The CDR3 bases are TGCGCCAGCAGAACCTGGGAACGGGGATCGACTAATGAAAAACTGTTTTTT. Its translation is CASRTWERGSTNEKLFF.

This clonotype came up many times. The chain is built from TRBV28 and TRBJ1-1; TRBD1 aligns across 10 bases. J lost 14 bases, V lost 5 bases, and 8 bases had no gene match. The CDR3 length is 12 residues. CDR1 MDHEN and CDR2 SYDVKM come from the germline V gene. The CDR3 reads CASSRQGAGWFF. The CDR3 DNA reads TGTGCCAGCAGTAGACAGGGGGCTGGTTGGTTCTTT.

In this sample, this clonotype turned up many times. The chain carries TRBV13 and TRBJ2-1; D is unclear. The CDR3 totals 14 residues. V was trimmed by 5 bases and J by 0 bases, leaving 8 bases between them. The germline V gene has CDR1 PRHDT and CDR2 FYEKMQ (reference sequence). The CDR3 nucleotides read TGTGCCAGCAGCCCCAAGAACTCCTACAATGAGCAGTTCTTC. Translating it yields CASSPKNSYNEQFF.

This clonotype was found many times. The chain joins TRBV4-1 to TRBJ2-7; TRBD1 aligns across 10 bases. The ends lost 4 bases at V and 5 bases at J; junction bases unmatched: 5. CDR1 MGHRA and CDR2 YSYEKL come from the germline V gene. This CDR3 has 14 amino acids. CDR3 sequence (DNA): TGCGCCAGCAGCCTCTTGGGACAGGGGAACGAGCAGTACTTC. It is translated as CASSLLGQGNEQYF.

This chain links TRBV20-1 with TRBJ2-1, with no clear D. Trimming cost V 7 bases and J 4 bases, with 8 bases left between them. Germline V CDR1 and CDR2: DFQATT, SNEGSKA (reference sequence). The CDR3 has 11 amino acids. The CDR3 protein is CSVAAYNEQFF. The DNA of the CDR3 is TGCAGTGTCGCCGCGTACAATGAGCAGTTCTTC.

This clonotype was counted at least ten times. This chain links TRBV6-5 with TRBJ2-5; no reliable D call. The V gene's germline CDR1 is MNHEY and CDR2 SVGAGI. The CDR3 contains 12 residues. V was cut by 6 bases and J by 1 base, with 6 bases left in between. DNA of the CDR3: TGTGCCAGCAGGCACAGCCAAGAGACCCAGTACTTC. It encodes CASRHSQETQYF.

This clonotype turned up a few times. Here the CDR3 DNA reads TGTGCCAGTAGTATTTGGGGCACAGATGGCTACACCTTC. It yields the protein CASSIWGTDGYTF. The chain is built from TRBV19 and TRBJ1-2; D is perhaps TRBD1 (5 bases). The CDR3 runs 13 residues. Per germline, CDR1 LNHDA and CDR2 SQIVND (reference sequence). Trimming shortened V by 3 bases and J by 6 bases, and 11 bases separated the two germline ends.

This clonotype showed up many times. V usage is TRBV27 and J usage is TRBJ1-5; D not certain. Trimming removed 2 bases from V and 5 bases from J, with 7 bases in between. Germline CDR1 and CDR2: MNHEY and SMNVEV (reference sequence). The CDR3 sequence is 13 residues long. The CDR3 spells CASSLTAHQPQHF. The DNA of the CDR3 is TGTGCCAGCAGTTTAACAGCCCATCAGCCCCAGCATTTT.

This clonotype was recorded many times. The chain recombines TRBV11-3 with TRBJ2-5; 14 positions agree with TRBD2. V lost 4 bases and J lost 0; bases outside the gene matches: 4. The CDR3 covers 17 residues. Germline V lookup: CDR1 SGHNT, CDR2 YENEEA. CDR3 sequence (DNA): TGTGCCAGCAGCTCCGGGACTAGCGGGGGATACCAAGAGACCCAGTACTTC. Translated: CASSSGTSGGYQETQYF.